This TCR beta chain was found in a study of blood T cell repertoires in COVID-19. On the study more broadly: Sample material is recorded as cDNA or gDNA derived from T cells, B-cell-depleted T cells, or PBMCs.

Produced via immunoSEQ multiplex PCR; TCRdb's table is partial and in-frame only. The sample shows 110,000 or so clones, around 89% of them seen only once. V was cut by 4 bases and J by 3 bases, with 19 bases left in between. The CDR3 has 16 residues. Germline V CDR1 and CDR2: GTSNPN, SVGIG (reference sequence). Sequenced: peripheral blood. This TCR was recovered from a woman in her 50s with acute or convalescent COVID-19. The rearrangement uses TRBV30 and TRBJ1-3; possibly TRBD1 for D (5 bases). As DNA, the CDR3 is TGTGCCTGGAAGGACCCACGGGGGAACTATGGAAACACCATATATTTT. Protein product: CAWKDPRGNYGNTIYF.